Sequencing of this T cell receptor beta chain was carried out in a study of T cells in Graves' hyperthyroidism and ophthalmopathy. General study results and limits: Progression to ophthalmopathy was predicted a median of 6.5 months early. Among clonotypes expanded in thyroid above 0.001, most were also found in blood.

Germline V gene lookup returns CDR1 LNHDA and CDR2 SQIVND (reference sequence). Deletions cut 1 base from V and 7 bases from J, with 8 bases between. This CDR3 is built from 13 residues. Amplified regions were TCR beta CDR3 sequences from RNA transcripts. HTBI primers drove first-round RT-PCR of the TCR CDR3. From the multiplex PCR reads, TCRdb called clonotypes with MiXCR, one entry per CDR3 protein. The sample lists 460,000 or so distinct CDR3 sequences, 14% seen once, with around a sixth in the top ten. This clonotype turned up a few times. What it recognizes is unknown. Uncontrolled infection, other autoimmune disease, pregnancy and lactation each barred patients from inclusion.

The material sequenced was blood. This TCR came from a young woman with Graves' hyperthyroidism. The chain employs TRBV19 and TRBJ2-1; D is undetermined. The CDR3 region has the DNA TGTGCCAGTAGTATAGCCCCAGGAAATGAGCAGTTCTTC. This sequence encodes CASSIAPGNEQFF.